Below, 13 T cell receptor beta chains from the same sample are listed, as sequenced in a study of graft-versus-host responses after intestinal transplantation. Using immunoSEQ multiplex PCR, the repertoire was profiled, and TCRdb retains in-frame clones only, with some absent. This table has 99,000 or so clones, about nine tenths appearing once. Their target antigens are unknown. The starting material was unstimulated CD8+ T cells sorted from spleen or lymph node cells, obtained before transplant. The receptor source for this set is a human donor who was the organ donor for an intestinal transplant.

The chain has TRBV27 and TRBJ1-5, with 8 bases identical to TRBD1. Germline CDR1 and CDR2: MNHEY and SMNVEV (reference sequence). V lost 5 bases and J lost 7; bases outside the gene matches: 13. The CDR3 contains 16 residues. CDR3 in amino acids: CASSKGTGRARQPQHF. In nucleotides, the CDR3 is TGTGCCAGCAGTAAAGGGACAGGTAGGGCTCGGCAGCCCCAGCATTTT.

A single count supports this clone. For the CDR3, the DNA is TGTGCCAGCAGGGACTCATTGACCTATGGCTACACCTTC. Translation: CASRDSLTYGYTF. V usage is TRBV2 and J usage is TRBJ1-2; D remains ambiguous. Trimming pared 6 bases from V and 4 bases from J, leaving 12 bases between. CDR3 size: 13 residues. Germline V CDR1 and CDR2: SNHLY, FYNNEI.

V and J are TRBV28 and TRBJ2-5; D might be TRBD1 (6 bases). The CDR3 spans 16 residues. Germline V gene data show CDR1 as MDHEN and CDR2 as SYDVKM. The V end lost 1 base, the J end lost 6 bases, and 18 bases lay between the germline ends. This CDR3 is CASSLLGLSRGKTQYF. The DNA for the CDR3 is TGTGCCAGCAGTTTATTGGGCCTGAGCAGGGGAAAGACCCAGTACTTC.

This clone was counted between two and nine times. The chain recombines TRBV5-1 with TRBJ1-2; D is possibly TRBD1 (5 bases). Trimming removed 4 bases from V and 4 bases from J, with 11 bases in between. This CDR3 has 13 residues. Germline CDR1 reads SGHRS; CDR2 reads YFSETQ. CDR3 sequence (DNA): TGCGCCAGCAGCCAGGGAAAGACCTATGGCTACACCTTC. It codes for CASSQGKTYGYTF.

This rearrangement joins TRBV13 to TRBJ1-2, with 11 bases identical to TRBD1. The CDR3 is 16 amino acids. The V segment lost 0 bases and the J segment 4 bases; nucleotides outside the gene matches: 4. Germline V gene lookup returns CDR1 PRHDT and CDR2 FYEKMQ (reference sequence). The CDR3 nucleotides are TGTGCCAGCAGCTTAGGCACCGGGACAGGGGGCTATGGCTACACCTTC. Amino acid sequence: CASSLGTGTGGYGYTF.

The rearrangement joins TRBV7-9 to TRBJ2-1, with TRBD2 matching over 8 bases. V dropped 5 bases and J dropped 1; count of bases not matched to a gene: 13. The CDR3 has 18 amino acids. Germline V CDR1 and CDR2: SEHNR, FQNEAQ (reference sequence). This CDR3 is CASSTNEAGAGSYNEQFF. CDR3 sequence (DNA): TGTGCCAGCAGCACCAATGAAGCGGGGGCTGGGTCCTACAATGAGCAGTTCTTC.

This CDR3 is CASSFLGGNYGYTF. CDR3 in DNA: TGTGCCAGCAGCTTCCTTGGCGGTAACTATGGCTACACCTTC. The chain couples TRBV7-9 to TRBJ1-2; unclear D gene. Germline lookup yields CDR1 SEHNR and CDR2 FQNEAQ (reference sequence). CDR3 length: 14 residues. The V end was cut by 3 bases, the J end by 1 base, with 9 bases between.

The genes are TRBV6-4 and TRBJ2-3; 10 bases line up with TRBD2. The germline V gene has CDR1 MRHNA and CDR2 SNTAGT. V gave up 0 bases and J gave up 0 bases; unmatched junction bases: 0. There are 16 residues in the CDR3. Here the CDR3 reads CASSDSTSGSTDTQYF. DNA for the CDR3: TGTGCCAGCAGTGACTCGACTAGCGGGAGCACAGATACGCAGTATTTT.

The rearrangement joins TRBV15 to TRBJ2-1, with TRBD2 matching over 10 bases. The V gene's germline CDR1 is LNHNV and CDR2 YYDKDF (reference sequence). The ends lost 6 bases at V and 4 bases at J; junction bases unmatched: 6. The CDR3 consists of 15 residues. CDR3 in amino acids: CATSSAAGGYNEQFF. The CDR3 DNA sequence: TGTGCCACCAGTTCAGCAGCGGGAGGGTACAATGAGCAGTTCTTC.

The chain links TRBV28 to TRBJ2-5; 11 positions match TRBD2. The end of the DNA fits TRBJ2-7 better, so the J call may be wrong. The CDR3 is 15 residues long. Germline V gene data show CDR1 as MDHEN and CDR2 as SYDVKM. CDR3 region: CASSRGTSGSYEQYF. For the CDR3, the DNA is TGTGCCAGCAGTAGGGGGACTAGCGGCTCCTACGAGCAGTACTTC.

V usage is TRBV4-2 and J usage is TRBJ1-1, with D perhaps matching TRBD1 (5 bases). Trimming took 0 bases from V and 0 from J, leaving 8 bases between them. The CDR3 length is 15 residues. Germline-derived CDR1 and CDR2 are LGHNA and YNFKEQ. CDR3 sequence: CASSQDQGMNTEAFF. The CDR3, as DNA: TGTGCCAGCAGCCAAGATCAGGGAATGAACACTGAAGCTTTCTTT.

This chain joins TRBV15 and TRBJ2-4; D gene ambiguous. Germline CDR1 is LNHNV and CDR2 is YYDKDF (reference sequence). V lost 0 bases and J 0 bases, leaving 9 bases between the germline ends. The CDR3 runs to 16 residues. CDR3 region: CATSRERELAKNIQYF. DNA for the CDR3: TGTGCCACCAGCAGAGAAAGAGAGCTAGCCAAAAACATTCAGTACTTC. Full variable domain (rest looked up from reference TRBV15 and TRBJ2-4): DAMVIQNPRYQVTQFGKPVTLSCSQTLNHNVMYWYQQKSSQAPKLLFHYYDKDFNNEADTPDNFQSRRPNTSFCFLDIRSPGLGDTAMYLCATSRERELAKNIQYFGAGTRLSVL.

The J gene is TRBJ1-1, the V gene TRBV13; tentatively, D is TRBD1 (5 bases). Germline loops: CDR1 PRHDT, CDR2 FYEKMQ (reference sequence). Between the trimmed V and J ends, which lost 5 bases and 1 base, there was a span of 8 bases. This CDR3 spans 13 amino acids. The CDR3 nucleotides are TGTGCCAGCAGCCCCGGGGGGAACACTGAAGCTTTCTTT. Protein sequence: CASSPGGNTEAFF.